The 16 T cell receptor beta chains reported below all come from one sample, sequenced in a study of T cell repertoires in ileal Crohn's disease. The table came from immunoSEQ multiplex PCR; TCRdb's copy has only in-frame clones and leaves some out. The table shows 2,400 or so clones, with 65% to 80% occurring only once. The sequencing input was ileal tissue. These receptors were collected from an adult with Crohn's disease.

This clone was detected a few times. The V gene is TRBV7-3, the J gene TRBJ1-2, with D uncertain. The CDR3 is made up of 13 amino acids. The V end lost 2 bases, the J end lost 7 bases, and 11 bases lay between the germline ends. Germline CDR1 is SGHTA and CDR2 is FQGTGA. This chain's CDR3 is CASSLVDYGGYTF. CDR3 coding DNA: TGTGCCAGCAGCTTAGTTGACTATGGTGGCTACACCTTC.

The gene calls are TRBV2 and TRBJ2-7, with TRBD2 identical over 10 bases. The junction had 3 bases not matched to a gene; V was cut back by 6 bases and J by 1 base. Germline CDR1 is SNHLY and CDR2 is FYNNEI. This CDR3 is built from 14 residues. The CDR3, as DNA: TGTGCCAGCAGGGGACTAGCGAGATCCTACGAGCAGTACGTC. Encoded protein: CASRGLARSYEQYV.

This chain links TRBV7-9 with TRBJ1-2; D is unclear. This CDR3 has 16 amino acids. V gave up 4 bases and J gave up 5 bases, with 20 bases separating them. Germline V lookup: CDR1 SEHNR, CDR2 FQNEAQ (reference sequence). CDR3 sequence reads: CASSYRSGGPGYGYTF. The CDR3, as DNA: TGTGCCAGCAGCTACAGATCGGGAGGCCCTGGGTATGGCTACACCTTC.

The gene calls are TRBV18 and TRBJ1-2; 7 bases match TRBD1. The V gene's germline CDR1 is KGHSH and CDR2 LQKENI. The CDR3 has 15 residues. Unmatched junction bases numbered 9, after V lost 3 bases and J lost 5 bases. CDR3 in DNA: TGTGCCAGCTCACCGGGACAGAATACAATTTATGGCTACACCTTC. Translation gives CASSPGQNTIYGYTF. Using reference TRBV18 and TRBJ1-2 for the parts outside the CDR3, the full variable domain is NAGVMQNPRHLVRRRGQEARLRCSPMKGHSHVYWYRQLPEEGLKFMVYLQKENIIDESGMPKERFSAEFPKEGPSILRIQQVVRGDSAAYFCASSPGQNTIYGYTFGSGTRLTVV.

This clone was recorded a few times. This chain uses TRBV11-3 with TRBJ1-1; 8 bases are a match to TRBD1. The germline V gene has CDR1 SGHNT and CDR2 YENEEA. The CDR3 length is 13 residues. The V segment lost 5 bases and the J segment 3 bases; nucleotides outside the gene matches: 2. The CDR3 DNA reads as TGTGCCAGCAGCCAGGACAGGGACACTGAAGCTTTCTTT. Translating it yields CASSQDRDTEAFF.

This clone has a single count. In DNA form, the CDR3 reads TGTGCCAGCAGCCACTCTCCGGGAGAAACTAACTATGGCTACACCTTC. Its protein product is CASSHSPGETNYGYTF. The chain recombines TRBV7-9 with TRBJ1-2; D is unresolved. Trimming stripped 5 bases from V and 0 bases from J, with 16 bases between. CDR3 size: 16 residues. CDR1 is SEHNR and CDR2 is FQNEAQ in the germline V gene (reference sequence). The full variable domain, rest sourced from reference TRBV7-9 and TRBJ1-2, is DTGVSQNPRHKITKRGQNVTFRCDPISEHNRLYWYRQTLGQGPEFLTYFQNEAQLEKSRLLSDRFSAERPKGSFSTLEIQRTEQGDSAMYLCASSHSPGETNYGYTFGSGTRLTVV.

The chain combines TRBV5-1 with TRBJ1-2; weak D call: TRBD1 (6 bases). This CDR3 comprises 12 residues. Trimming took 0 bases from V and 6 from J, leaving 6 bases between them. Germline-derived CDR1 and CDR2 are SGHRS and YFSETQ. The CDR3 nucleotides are TGCGCCAGCAGCTTGGACAGGGATGGCTACACCTTC. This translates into CASSLDRDGYTF. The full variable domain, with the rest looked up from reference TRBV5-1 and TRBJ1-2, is KAGVTQTPRYLIKTRGQQVTLSCSPISGHRSVSWYQQTPGQGLQFLFEYFSETQRNKGNFPGRFSGRQFSNSRSEMNVSTLELGDSALYLCASSLDRDGYTFGSGTRLTVV.

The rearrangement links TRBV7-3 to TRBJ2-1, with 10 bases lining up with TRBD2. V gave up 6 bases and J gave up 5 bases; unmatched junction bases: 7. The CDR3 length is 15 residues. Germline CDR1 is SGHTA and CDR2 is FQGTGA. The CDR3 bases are TGTGCCAGCAGTCCCCTAGCGGGAGTCAACAATGAGCAGTTCTTC. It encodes CASSPLAGVNNEQFF.

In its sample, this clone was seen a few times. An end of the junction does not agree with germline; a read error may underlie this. CDR3 sequence (DNA): TGTGCCAGCAGCGTAGGGGGCTCCTTTTCAGATACGCAGTATTTT. Translated: CASSVGGSFSDTQYF. The chain couples TRBV13 to TRBJ2-3; 7 positions match TRBD1. This CDR3 is built from 15 residues. In germline, CDR1 is PRHDT, CDR2 FYEKMQ (reference sequence).

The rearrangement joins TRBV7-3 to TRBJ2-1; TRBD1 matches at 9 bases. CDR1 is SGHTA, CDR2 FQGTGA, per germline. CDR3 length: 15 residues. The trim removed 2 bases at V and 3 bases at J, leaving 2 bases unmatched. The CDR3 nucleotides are TGTGCCAGCAGCTTAGAGACAGGGGGCTACAATGAGCAGTTCTTC. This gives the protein CASSLETGGYNEQFF.

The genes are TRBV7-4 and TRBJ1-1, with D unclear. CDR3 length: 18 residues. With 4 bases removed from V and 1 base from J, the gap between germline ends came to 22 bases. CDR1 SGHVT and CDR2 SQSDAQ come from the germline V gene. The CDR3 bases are TGTGCCAGCAGCTGGGTTGGGGAGTTGACACGACAGAACACTGAAGCTTTCTTT. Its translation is CASSWVGELTRQNTEAFF.

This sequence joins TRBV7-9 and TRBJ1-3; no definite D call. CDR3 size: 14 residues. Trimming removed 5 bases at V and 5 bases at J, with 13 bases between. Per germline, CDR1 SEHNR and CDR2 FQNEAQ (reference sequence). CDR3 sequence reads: CASSEEGRRNTIYF. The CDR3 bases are TGTGCCAGCAGCGAAGAGGGCAGGCGAAACACCATATATTTT.

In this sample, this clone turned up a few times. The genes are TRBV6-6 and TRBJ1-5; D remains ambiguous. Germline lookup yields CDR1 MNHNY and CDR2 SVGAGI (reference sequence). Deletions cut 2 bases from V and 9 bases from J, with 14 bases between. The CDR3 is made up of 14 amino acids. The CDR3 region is CASSYPAYYWPQHF. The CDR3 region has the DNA TGTGCCAGCAGTTACCCAGCCTACTACTGGCCCCAGCATTTT.

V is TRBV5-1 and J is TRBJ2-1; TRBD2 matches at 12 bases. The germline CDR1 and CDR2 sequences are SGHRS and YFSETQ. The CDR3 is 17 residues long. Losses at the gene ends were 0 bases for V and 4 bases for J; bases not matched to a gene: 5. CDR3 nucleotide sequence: TGCGCCAGCAGCTTGGTTCCTAGCGGGGGGGTATACAATGAGCAGTTCTTC. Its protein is CASSLVPSGGVYNEQFF.

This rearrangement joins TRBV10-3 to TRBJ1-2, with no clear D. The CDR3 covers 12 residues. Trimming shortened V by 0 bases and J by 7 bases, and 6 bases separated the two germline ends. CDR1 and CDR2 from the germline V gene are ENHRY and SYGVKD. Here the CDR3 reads CAISESQVGYTF. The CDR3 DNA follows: TGTGCCATCAGTGAGTCGCAGGTTGGCTACACCTTC.

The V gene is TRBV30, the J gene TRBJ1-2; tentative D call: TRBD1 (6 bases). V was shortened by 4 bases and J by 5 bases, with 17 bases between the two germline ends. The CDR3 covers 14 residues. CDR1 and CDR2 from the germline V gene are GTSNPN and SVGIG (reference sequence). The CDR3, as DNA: TGTGCCTGGATGTCCCGGGGGGCGCGATATGGCTACACCTTC. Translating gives CAWMSRGARYGYTF.